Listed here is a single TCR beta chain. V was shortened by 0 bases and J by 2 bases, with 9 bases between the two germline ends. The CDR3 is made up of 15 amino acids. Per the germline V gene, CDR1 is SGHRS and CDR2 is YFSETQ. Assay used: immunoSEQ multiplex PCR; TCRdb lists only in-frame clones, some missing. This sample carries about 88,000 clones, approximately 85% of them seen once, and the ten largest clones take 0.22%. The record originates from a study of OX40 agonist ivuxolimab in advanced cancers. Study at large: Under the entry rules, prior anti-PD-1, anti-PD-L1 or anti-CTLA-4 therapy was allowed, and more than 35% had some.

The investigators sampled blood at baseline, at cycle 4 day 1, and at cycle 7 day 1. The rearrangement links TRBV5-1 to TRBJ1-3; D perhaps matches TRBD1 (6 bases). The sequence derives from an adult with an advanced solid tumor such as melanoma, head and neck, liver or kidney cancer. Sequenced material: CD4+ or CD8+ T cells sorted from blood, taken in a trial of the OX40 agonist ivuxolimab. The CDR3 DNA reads TGCGCCAGCAGCTTGGTTTCAGGGGCTGGAAACACCATATATTTT. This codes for CASSLVSGAGNTIYF.